This T cell receptor beta chain comes out of a study of CD8 T cells in Susac syndrome. The CDR3 is 12 residues long. With 4 bases removed from V and 9 bases from J, the gap between germline ends came to 15 bases. Looked up from germline, CDR1 is SQVTM and CDR2 is ANQGSEA. The authors reverse transcribed roughly 0.5 to 1 ug RNA with random hexamers. The TCR beta CDR3 was amplified by immunoSEQ multiplex PCR across 54 Vbeta, 13 Jbeta. Using its own MiXCR run on the immunoSEQ multiplex PCR reads, TCRdb lists one record per CDR3 protein. Of approximately 180,000 distinct CDR3 sequences in the sample, 90% to 97% were seen once. TCR beta sequences were obtained from blood CD8+ and CD4+ T cells. Included as multiple sclerosis controls were treatment-naive patients who had stable or active relapsing-remitting disease. While CD8+ and CD4+ T cells were isolated negatively, TEMRA cells were enriched by FACS.

The chain employs TRBV29-1 and TRBJ1-2; possible D gene TRBD1, 5 bases. The sample was CD4+ T cells from PBMCs. The receptor was derived from a human donor with multiple sclerosis. CDR3 DNA: TGCAGCGTTGGGCAGGGACCAAGGAGCTACACCTTC. It codes for CSVGQGPRSYTF.